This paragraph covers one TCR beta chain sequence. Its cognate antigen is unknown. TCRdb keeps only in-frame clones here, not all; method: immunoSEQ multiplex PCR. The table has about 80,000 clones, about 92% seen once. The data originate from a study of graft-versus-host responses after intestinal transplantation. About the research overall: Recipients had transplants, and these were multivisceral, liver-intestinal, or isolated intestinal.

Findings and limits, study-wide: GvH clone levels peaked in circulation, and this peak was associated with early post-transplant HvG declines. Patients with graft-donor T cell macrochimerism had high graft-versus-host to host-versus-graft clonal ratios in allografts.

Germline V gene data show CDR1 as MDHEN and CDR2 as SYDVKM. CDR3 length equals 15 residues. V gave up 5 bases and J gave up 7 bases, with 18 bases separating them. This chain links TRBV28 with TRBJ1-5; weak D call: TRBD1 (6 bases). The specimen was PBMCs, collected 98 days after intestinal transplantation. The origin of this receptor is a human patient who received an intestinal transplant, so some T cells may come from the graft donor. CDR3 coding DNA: TGTGCCAGCAGTCAGATATTGGCAGGGGTACAGCCCCAGCATTTT. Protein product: CASSQILAGVQPQHF.